This T cell receptor (beta chain) was sequenced during a study of human T cells and chemical hapten exposure. Study-level information: TCR yields per sample varied mostly from small pooled library volume differences. Regarding the study as a whole: The immune response of these alopecia patients might not match healthy individuals'.

Only a few counts were recorded for this clonotype. As yet, its antigen is unknown. V was pared by 6 bases and J by 4 bases, with 7 bases of the junction left unmatched. CDR1 is LNHDA and CDR2 is SQIVND in the germline V gene (reference sequence). The CDR3 covers 15 residues. TCRdb redid the calling of the RACE reads with MiXCR, one entry per CDR3 protein. The sample includes some 110,000 distinct CDR3 sequences, less than 40% of them seen just once. Documented time point: patch test 3, about 24 weeks after DPC sensitization. Treatment: therapeutic diphenylcyclopropenone sensitization with weekly scalp DPC.

The specimen was whole blood, collected in connection with sensitization to the hapten diphenylcyclopropenone (DPC). This receptor was obtained from a man aged 35 to 55 with alopecia areata. Some clones in this sample may be carry-over from other donors' samples. V gene TRBV19 combines with J gene TRBJ2-5; 11 bases map to TRBD1. CDR3 sequence: CASRTGQGAGETQYF. The CDR3 DNA reads as TGTGCCAGTAGGACCGGACAGGGGGCCGGAGAGACCCAGTACTTC.